Listed below are T cell receptor beta chains from one sample, sequenced in a study of blood T cell repertoires in COVID-19. Only in-frame clones appear in the TCRdb table, and some are missing; sequencing was by immunoSEQ multiplex PCR. The data contain 150,000 to 200,000 clones, 87% of them singletons. The sequenced sample consisted of peripheral blood. The receptors stem from a woman aged 18-35 years who had recovered from COVID-19. CDR3s include the opening cysteine and the closing phenylalanine or tryptophan. D genes are given only for firm matches. Clone size, where shown, is once, few, many, or a class for clones that have expanded.

clone size,V gene,J gene,D gene,CDR3 DNA,CDR3 protein
few,TRBV4-1,TRBJ2-3,.,TGCGCCAGCAGCCAAGTAGTGGCAGATACGCAGTATTTT,CASSQVVADTQYF
few,TRBV4-1,TRBJ1-2,.,TGCGCCAGCAGCCCCCAGGACAGCTCCGCTAACTATGGCTACACCTTC,CASSPQDSSANYGYTF
.,TRBV7-3,TRBJ1-1,.,TGTGCCAGCAGCTTAGCGACAAGTGGGACTGAAGCTTTCTTT,CASSLATSGTEAFF
.,TRBV19,TRBJ2-5,TRBD1,TGTGCCAGTAGTATCCGACAGGGAAAAGAGACCCAGTACTTC,CASSIRQGKETQYF
.,TRBV7-2,TRBJ2-1,.,TGTGCCAGCAGCTTAGTCCGGGATGAGCAGTTCTTC,CASSLVRDEQFF
.,TRBV5-1,TRBJ1-1,.,TGCGCCAGCAGCCACAGACAGGCGAGGAACACTGAAGCTTTCTTT,CASSHRQARNTEAFF
.,TRBV5-4,TRBJ2-7,.,TGTGCCAGCAGCTTGAGAGGTCAGGGTCTCTACGAGCAGTACTTC,CASSLRGQGLYEQYF
.,TRBV11-3,TRBJ2-7,TRBD1,TGTGCCAGCAGCTTGACAGGGGGCTACTCCTACGAGCAGTACTTC,CASSLTGGYSYEQYF
.,TRBV29-1,TRBJ2-7,.,TGCAGCGTGGCCAGGGATGTCGAGCAGTACTTC,CSVARDVEQYF
.,TRBV5-4,TRBJ2-6,TRBD1,TGTGCCAGCAGCTTACCCCGGGACAGGCTCCTCTCTGGGGCCAACGTCCTGACTTTC,CASSLPRDRLLSGANVLTF
.,TRBV19,TRBJ1-2,TRBD1,TGTGCCAGTAGTGCCCGACAGGGAGACTATGGCTACACCTTC,CASSARQGDYGYTF
once,TRBV4-3,TRBJ2-1,TRBD2,TGCGCCAGCAGCCAAGATAGTCTAGCGGGAGGAGACAATGAGCAGTTCTTC,CASSQDSLAGGDNEQFF
.,TRBV4-3,TRBJ1-1,.,TGCGCCAGCAGCCGGGGGCGAGCGGGGGATACTGAAGCTTTCTTT,CASSRGRAGDTEAFF
.,TRBV19,TRBJ2-1,.,TGTGCCAGTAGTCGGACAGAGCTTTTCCGCATGATTATCAATGAGCAGTTCTTC,CASSRTELFRMIINEQFF
once,TRBV5-4,TRBJ1-1,.,TGTGCCAGCAGCTTGGAGCAGGGGATAACTGAAGCTTTCTTT,CASSLEQGITEAFF
.,TRBV5-1,TRBJ2-1,TRBD1,TGCGCCAGCAGCTTGGGTGGACAGGGGAGGGGGTATGAGCAGTTCTTC,CASSLGGQGRGYEQFF
.,TRBV9,TRBJ2-3,TRBD1,TGTGCCAGCAGCGTCTGGACAGGGCCCTCAGATACGCAGTATTTT,CASSVWTGPSDTQYF
.,TRBV11-2,TRBJ2-4,TRBD2,TGTGCCAGCAGCCCCGGGAGGGGGAGTCAAAACATTCAGTACTTC,CASSPGRGSQNIQYF
.,TRBV9,TRBJ1-3,TRBD1,TGTGCCAGCAGCGTAGCCACAGGGGCTGGAAACACCATATATTTT,CASSVATGAGNTIYF
.,TRBV19,TRBJ2-5,TRBD1,TGTGCCAGTAGCTACTACAGGGGTCGCCAAGAGACCCAGTACTTC,CASSYYRGRQETQYF
.,TRBV6-5,TRBJ2-5,.,TGTGCCAGCAGTTACGCAGGGAAAGAGACCCAGTACTTC,CASSYAGKETQYF
.,TRBV2,TRBJ2-5,.,TGTGCCAGCAGTGAAATCTCAGTTCCAGAGACCCAGTACTTC,CASSEISVPETQYF
few,TRBV6-4,TRBJ2-5,.,TGTGCCAGCAGTGAAAGAGGCCCACCTCAGGAGACCCAGTACTTC,CASSERGPPQETQYF
.,TRBV2,TRBJ2-5,.,TGTGCCAGCAGTGAAGATCGAGGGTCCGAGGACCAGTACTTC,CASSEDRGSEDQYF
.,TRBV7-2,TRBJ1-2,.,TGTGCCAGCAGCTCCCGACATAGTGGACTTGGCTACACCTTC,CASSSRHSGLGYTF
.,TRBV4-1,TRBJ2-7,TRBD2,TGCGCCAGCAGCGGGGTAGCGGGGGGCCCCTACGAGCAGTACTTC,CASSGVAGGPYEQYF
.,TRBV29-1,TRBJ2-5,TRBD2,TGCAGCGTTGAAGGAGGGAGGGATCGGGAGACCCAGTACTTC,CSVEGGRDRETQYF
.,TRBV6-4,TRBJ2-7,TRBD2,TGTGCCAGCAGTGAACCCCCAAGGACTAGCGGGGGTCGAGAGCAGTACTTC,CASSEPPRTSGGREQYF
.,TRBV7-2,TRBJ1-2,.,TGTGCCAGCAGCCTATCCACTAACTATGGCTACACCTTC,CASSLSTNYGYTF
.,TRBV11-3,TRBJ1-1,.,TGTGCCAGCAGCTTAGGAGGCCCAAGGACTGAAGCTTTCTTT,CASSLGGPRTEAFF
.,TRBV12-3/TRBV12-4,TRBJ2-1,.,TGTGCCAGCAGCCACGGGACTAATGAGCAGTTCTTC,CASSHGTNEQFF
.,TRBV5-1,TRBJ2-3,TRBD2,TGCGCCAGCAGCTTGGAGACTAGCGGGAGTACAGTATCAGATACGCAGTATTTT,CASSLETSGSTVSDTQYF
.,TRBV5-1,TRBJ2-3,.,TGCGCCAGCAGCCAGAGGGAAGCCAGCACAGATACGCAGTATTTT,CASSQREASTDTQYF
.,TRBV15,TRBJ2-4,.,TGTGCCACCAGCAGAGGGACAGCAACCAAAAACATTCAGTACTTC,CATSRGTATKNIQYF
.,TRBV4-2,TRBJ2-1,.,TGTGCCAGCAGCCAAGACATATCGACTCCCGAGCAGTTCTTC,CASSQDISTPEQFF
.,TRBV9,TRBJ2-2,TRBD1,TGTGCCAGCAGCGTAGAGCAGGGGGCGAGAACCGGGGAGCTGTTTTTT,CASSVEQGARTGELFF
.,TRBV3-1/TRBV3-2,TRBJ1-1,.,TGTGCCAGCAGCCAAGTGGCAGGGCGTCGATCCACTGAAGCTTTCTTT,CASSQVAGRRSTEAFF
once,TRBV2,TRBJ2-3,TRBD2,TGTGCCAGCAGTGAAGTGCTCTTTACTAGCGGACGCACAGATACGCAGTATTTT,CASSEVLFTSGRTDTQYF
.,TRBV19,TRBJ1-1,.,TGTGCCAGTAGTATCGGGATAGAAATGAACACTGAAGCTTTCTTT,CASSIGIEMNTEAFF
.,TRBV6-5,TRBJ2-7,TRBD1,TGTGCCAGCAGTTCGGACAGGTACTACGAGCAGTACTTC,CASSSDRYYEQYF
.,TRBV2,TRBJ2-7,.,TGTGCCAGCAATGCGGAGACCTACGAGCAGTACTTC,CASNAETYEQYF
.,TRBV19,TRBJ1-1,.,TGTGCCAGTAGTCCCCAGACCCGGGGGAACACTGAAGCTTTCTTT,CASSPQTRGNTEAFF
few,TRBV5-4,TRBJ2-5,.,TGTGCCAGCAGCTTGACGGGAGTCGAGGAGACCCAGTACTTC,CASSLTGVEETQYF
.,TRBV7-8,TRBJ1-4,.,TGTGCCAGCAGCTTTTGGGAGGGGGGTTCTAATGAAAAACTGTTTTTT,CASSFWEGGSNEKLFF
few,TRBV5-6,TRBJ2-2,TRBD1,TGTGCCAGCTTTTATAAGGGGACAGGGTTTTCCGGGGAGCTGTTTTTT,CASFYKGTGFSGELFF
.,TRBV3-1/TRBV3-2,TRBJ2-1,.,TGTGCCAGCAGCCCGGGGGTCGGGACAGCTTACAATGAGCAGTTCTTC,CASSPGVGTAYNEQFF
.,TRBV4-3,TRBJ2-3,.,TGCGCCAGCAGCCAAACCCGACAGGCCCAGTATTTT,CASSQTRQAQYF